The T cell receptor (beta chain) under discussion was sequenced for a study of blood T cell repertoires in COVID-19. Turning to the study itself: Collection of acute and convalescent COVID-19 samples took place in the United States, Italy and Spain. PBMCs, B-cell-depleted T cells, or T cells were the source of the cDNA or gDNA that made up the material.

As handled by the study authors: Scientists estimated how many nucleated cells there were by amplifying reference gene primers. The assay was immunoSEQ multiplex PCR, and TCRdb's table has in-frame clones only and misses some. Clonal size and the V and J genes are those of that table, whereas D and trimming came from the DNA. The table has some 150,000 clones, 75% to 90% seen once. V shed 5 bases and J 0 bases; nucleotides not matched to a gene: 1. This CDR3 spans 15 amino acids. CDR1 and CDR2 (germline): WNHNN, SYGVQD (reference sequence). This clone was observed a single time. This TCR was sampled from a man aged 55 to 70 with active or convalescent COVID-19. V gene TRBV10-1 combines with J gene TRBJ1-6; 7 bases agree with TRBD1. Sequencing was carried out using peripheral blood. In nucleotides, the CDR3 is TGCGCCAGCAGTCCAGGGGGCTCCTATAATTCACCCCTCCACTTT. It specifies CASSPGGSYNSPLHF.